A selection of T cell receptor beta chains follows, all from one sample in a study of beta chain features in type 1 diabetes. Assay used: immunoSEQ multiplex PCR; TCRdb lists only in-frame clones, some missing. Seen here are 250,000 to 350,000 clones, approximately 10% observed once, and the top ten hold just over 0.015%. Specimen: naive CD4+ T cells from blood. These receptors were collected from a woman aged 25 to 39 in good health. Both conserved end residues are part of each CDR3. The order of the fields is V gene, clone size, J gene, D gene, CDR3 protein, CDR3 DNA. D genes are given only for firm matches. Size is omitted from some rows. Given values are once, few, many or a class for expanded clones.

v_call: TRBV30
clone_size: few
j_call: TRBJ1-1
d_call: -
cdr3_aa: CAWSKRTGRGNTEAFF
cdr3_nt: TGTGCCTGGAGCAAACGAACGGGCAGGGGGAACACTGAAGCTTTCTTT

v_call: TRBV7-7
clone_size: -
j_call: TRBJ2-3
d_call: -
cdr3_aa: CASSPTGDTQYF
cdr3_nt: TGTGCTAGCAGCCCCACAGGGGATACGCAGTATTTT

v_call: TRBV7-9
clone_size: few
j_call: TRBJ2-1
d_call: TRBD2
cdr3_aa: CASSVGLAYNEQFF
cdr3_nt: TGTGCCAGCAGCGTCGGACTAGCTTACAATGAGCAGTTCTTC

v_call: TRBV2
clone_size: few
j_call: TRBJ2-3
d_call: TRBD2
cdr3_aa: CASSTSGASTDTQYF
cdr3_nt: TGTGCCAGCAGTACTAGCGGGGCTAGCACAGATACGCAGTATTTT

v_call: TRBV9
clone_size: -
j_call: TRBJ2-1
d_call: TRBD2
cdr3_aa: CASSVGLAEVDEQFF
cdr3_nt: TGTGCCAGCAGCGTGGGACTAGCGGAGGTCGATGAGCAGTTCTTC

v_call: TRBV2
clone_size: few
j_call: TRBJ1-5
d_call: -
cdr3_aa: CASSEQINQPQHF
cdr3_nt: TGTGCCAGCAGTGAACAGATTAATCAGCCCCAGCATTTT

v_call: TRBV30
clone_size: few
j_call: TRBJ1-1
d_call: -
cdr3_aa: CAWSVTGAEAFF
cdr3_nt: TGTGCCTGGAGTGTAACAGGCGCTGAAGCTTTCTTT

v_call: TRBV7-3
clone_size: -
j_call: TRBJ2-3
d_call: TRBD2
cdr3_aa: CASSLGASGDFTDTQYF
cdr3_nt: TGTGCCAGCAGCTTAGGGGCTAGCGGGGATTTCACAGATACGCAGTATTTT

v_call: TRBV5-1
clone_size: few
j_call: TRBJ2-2
d_call: TRBD2
cdr3_aa: CASSVILAPTGELFF
cdr3_nt: TGCGCCAGCAGCGTAATACTAGCGCCGACCGGGGAGCTGTTTTTT

v_call: TRBV11-2
clone_size: few
j_call: TRBJ2-1
d_call: -
cdr3_aa: CASSLEITPRALNNEQFF
cdr3_nt: TGTGCCAGCAGCTTGGAGATAACCCCGCGGGCGCTTAACAATGAGCAGTTCTTC

v_call: TRBV30
clone_size: few
j_call: TRBJ2-7
d_call: TRBD2
cdr3_aa: CAWSVGKTFGLADHYEQYF
cdr3_nt: TGTGCCTGGAGTGTAGGGAAAACGTTCGGACTAGCAGATCACTACGAGCAGTACTTC

v_call: TRBV9
clone_size: -
j_call: TRBJ2-1
d_call: TRBD1
cdr3_aa: CASSATPGQGVYNEQFF
cdr3_nt: TGTGCCAGCAGCGCCACGCCGGGACAGGGGGTTTACAATGAGCAGTTCTTC

v_call: TRBV28
clone_size: -
j_call: TRBJ2-7
d_call: TRBD1
cdr3_aa: CASSFYRGAYEQYF
cdr3_nt: TGTGCCAGCAGTTTCTACAGGGGGGCATACGAGCAGTACTTC

v_call: TRBV18
clone_size: -
j_call: TRBJ1-1
d_call: TRBD1
cdr3_aa: CASSQSRGEEAFF
cdr3_nt: TGTGCCAGCTCACAATCCAGGGGGGAGGAAGCTTTCTTT

v_call: TRBV7-2
clone_size: few
j_call: TRBJ2-1
d_call: TRBD2
cdr3_aa: CASSSQGTSRAHEQFF
cdr3_nt: TGTGCCAGCAGCTCTCAGGGGACTAGTAGGGCGCATGAGCAGTTCTTC

v_call: TRBV13
clone_size: few
j_call: TRBJ1-2
d_call: -
cdr3_aa: CASSLAGDNYGYTF
cdr3_nt: TGTGCCAGCAGCTTAGCAGGGGATAACTATGGCTACACCTTC

v_call: TRBV5-1
clone_size: few
j_call: TRBJ1-2
d_call: -
cdr3_aa: CASSWELTTGIGGYTF
cdr3_nt: TGCGCCAGCAGCTGGGAACTGACAACAGGGATAGGAGGCTACACCTTC

v_call: TRBV2
clone_size: -
j_call: TRBJ2-2
d_call: TRBD1
cdr3_aa: CASKGTDPTGELFF
cdr3_nt: TGTGCCAGCAAAGGGACAGACCCTACCGGGGAGCTGTTTTTT

v_call: TRBV9
clone_size: few
j_call: TRBJ2-1
d_call: TRBD2
cdr3_aa: CASSVRTSGNEQFF
cdr3_nt: TGTGCCAGCAGCGTAAGGACTAGCGGCAATGAGCAGTTCTTC

v_call: TRBV5-4
clone_size: -
j_call: TRBJ1-3
d_call: -
cdr3_aa: CASSLGGGRVTGNTIYF
cdr3_nt: TGTGCCAGCAGCTTGGGGGGGGGCCGTGTGACGGGAAACACCATATATTTT

v_call: TRBV9
clone_size: -
j_call: TRBJ2-3
d_call: TRBD2
cdr3_aa: CASSVPTSGRGTDTQYF
cdr3_nt: TGTGCCAGCAGCGTGCCAACTAGCGGGAGGGGCACAGATACGCAGTATTTT

v_call: TRBV30
clone_size: -
j_call: TRBJ2-5
d_call: TRBD2
cdr3_aa: CASGGTQYF
cdr3_nt: TGTGCCTCGGGGGGGACCCAGTACTTC

v_call: TRBV7-9
clone_size: -
j_call: TRBJ1-1
d_call: TRBD1
cdr3_aa: CASSALLSGTGANTEAFF
cdr3_nt: TGTGCCAGCAGCGCCTTGTTAAGTGGGACAGGAGCGAACACTGAAGCTTTCTTT

v_call: TRBV5-1
clone_size: -
j_call: TRBJ2-7
d_call: -
cdr3_aa: CASSLEDTPYEQYF
cdr3_nt: TGCGCCAGCAGCTTGGAGGACACCCCCTACGAGCAGTACTTC

v_call: TRBV2
clone_size: few
j_call: TRBJ2-7
d_call: TRBD2
cdr3_aa: CASRLAGGRGYEQYF
cdr3_nt: TGTGCCAGCAGACTAGCGGGAGGGAGGGGCTACGAGCAGTACTTC

v_call: TRBV7-9
clone_size: few
j_call: TRBJ2-1
d_call: -
cdr3_aa: CASSSPGQLSSYNEQFF
cdr3_nt: TGTGCCAGCAGCTCTCCAGGACAGCTGAGCTCCTACAATGAGCAGTTCTTC

v_call: TRBV28
clone_size: few
j_call: TRBJ1-2
d_call: TRBD1
cdr3_aa: CASSPSDREYGYTF
cdr3_nt: TGTGCCAGCAGCCCCTCGGACAGGGAGTATGGCTACACCTTC

v_call: TRBV7-9
clone_size: few
j_call: TRBJ2-7
d_call: -
cdr3_aa: CASSLQGGNYEQYF
cdr3_nt: TGTGCCAGCAGCTTACAAGGCGGGAACTACGAGCAGTACTTC

v_call: TRBV5-1
clone_size: -
j_call: TRBJ2-3
d_call: -
cdr3_aa: CASSFLPDTQYF
cdr3_nt: TGCGCCAGCAGCTTTCTCCCAGATACGCAGTATTTT

v_call: TRBV5-1
clone_size: few
j_call: TRBJ2-7
d_call: TRBD2
cdr3_aa: CASSQTSTQKSYEQYF
cdr3_nt: TGCGCCAGCAGCCAGACTAGCACCCAGAAATCCTACGAGCAGTACTTC

v_call: TRBV29-1
clone_size: -
j_call: TRBJ1-2
d_call: -
cdr3_aa: CSVVGQDYGYTF
cdr3_nt: TGCAGCGTTGTGGGGCAGGACTATGGCTACACCTTC

v_call: TRBV15
clone_size: few
j_call: TRBJ2-1
d_call: TRBD2
cdr3_aa: CATSINAGDEQFF
cdr3_nt: TGTGCCACCAGCATTAACGCGGGGGATGAGCAGTTCTTC

v_call: TRBV7-2
clone_size: few
j_call: TRBJ1-3
d_call: -
cdr3_aa: CASGGRDTIYF
cdr3_nt: TGTGCCAGCGGAGGTCGGGACACCATATATTTT

v_call: TRBV20-1
clone_size: few
j_call: TRBJ2-1
d_call: -
cdr3_aa: CSAPRYNEQFF
cdr3_nt: TGCAGTGCCCCGCGCTACAATGAGCAGTTCTTC

v_call: TRBV6-5
clone_size: -
j_call: TRBJ2-2
d_call: -
cdr3_aa: CASRRSENTGELFF
cdr3_nt: TGTGCCAGCAGGAGGAGCGAGAACACCGGGGAGCTGTTTTTT

v_call: TRBV15
clone_size: -
j_call: TRBJ1-3
d_call: -
cdr3_aa: CATSRDSTRLSGNTIYF
cdr3_nt: TGTGCCACCAGCAGAGATTCGACTCGCCTCTCTGGAAACACCATATATTTT

v_call: TRBV6-1
clone_size: few
j_call: TRBJ2-1
d_call: TRBD2
cdr3_aa: CASSRLAGGNEQFF
cdr3_nt: TGTGCCAGCTCACGACTAGCGGGAGGGAATGAGCAGTTCTTC

v_call: TRBV7-2
clone_size: few
j_call: TRBJ2-7
d_call: TRBD2
cdr3_aa: CASSIEVVAGNEQYF
cdr3_nt: TGTGCCAGCAGCATAGAAGTGGTAGCGGGAAACGAGCAGTACTTC

v_call: TRBV9
clone_size: -
j_call: TRBJ1-1
d_call: -
cdr3_aa: CASSGNLQGGTEAFF
cdr3_nt: TGTGCCAGCAGCGGGAACCTTCAAGGGGGCACTGAAGCTTTCTTT

v_call: TRBV15
clone_size: few
j_call: TRBJ2-1
d_call: -
cdr3_aa: CATSRSQGTYNEQFF
cdr3_nt: TGTGCCACCAGCAGATCCCAGGGGACGTACAATGAGCAGTTCTTC

v_call: TRBV28
clone_size: -
j_call: TRBJ2-1
d_call: TRBD1
cdr3_aa: CASSGAGTGAYNEQFF
cdr3_nt: TGTGCCAGCAGTGGGGCCGGGACAGGCGCCTACAATGAGCAGTTCTTC

v_call: TRBV19
clone_size: few
j_call: TRBJ2-7
d_call: TRBD1
cdr3_aa: CASSKSGTVSSYEQYF
cdr3_nt: TGTGCCAGTAGTAAGTCCGGGACAGTTAGCTCCTACGAGCAGTACTTC

v_call: TRBV4-2
clone_size: -
j_call: TRBJ1-2
d_call: TRBD1
cdr3_aa: CASSQPPGQGTPYGYTF
cdr3_nt: TGTGCCAGCAGCCAACCCCCGGGACAGGGGACCCCCTATGGCTACACCTTC

v_call: TRBV4-3
clone_size: few
j_call: TRBJ2-5
d_call: -
cdr3_aa: CASSQGQRGRETQYF
cdr3_nt: TGCGCCAGCAGCCAAGGTCAACGAGGGCGGGAGACCCAGTACTTC

v_call: TRBV6-4
clone_size: -
j_call: TRBJ2-6
d_call: TRBD1
cdr3_aa: CASSDTQGAVTGANVLTF
cdr3_nt: TGTGCCAGCAGTGATACACAGGGGGCAGTCACTGGGGCCAACGTCCTGACTTTC

v_call: TRBV4-3
clone_size: few
j_call: TRBJ1-5
d_call: -
cdr3_aa: CASSQVAGAARPQHF
cdr3_nt: TGCGCCAGCAGCCAAGTAGCGGGCGCGGCGAGGCCCCAGCATTTT

v_call: TRBV2
clone_size: -
j_call: TRBJ2-2
d_call: TRBD2
cdr3_aa: CASSPGLVNTGELFF
cdr3_nt: TGTGCCAGCAGCCCGGGACTAGTGAACACCGGGGAGCTGTTTTTT

v_call: TRBV7-9
clone_size: few
j_call: TRBJ2-1
d_call: TRBD2
cdr3_aa: CASSLVVVPRDYHYNEQFF
cdr3_nt: TGTGCCAGCAGCTTAGTAGTGGTCCCCCGGGACTACCACTACAATGAGCAGTTCTTC

v_call: TRBV6-5
clone_size: few
j_call: TRBJ2-5
d_call: TRBD2
cdr3_aa: CASSYRTSGRAETQYF
cdr3_nt: TGTGCCAGCAGTTACAGAACTAGCGGGAGGGCAGAGACCCAGTACTTC

v_call: TRBV30
clone_size: -
j_call: TRBJ2-7
d_call: TRBD2
cdr3_aa: CAWRTTGGRVYEQYF
cdr3_nt: TGTGCCTGGAGAACCACTGGCGGGAGGGTGTACGAGCAGTACTTC